This passage covers 20 T cell receptor beta chains from one sample sequenced in a study of naive and memory T cell subsets. The beta constant-region primer was an equimolar mix of two oligonucleotides covering TRBC1 and TRBC2. TCRdb reanalysed the UMI-ligation and nested PCR reads using MiXCR and keeps one entry per CDR3 protein. The data show over 20,000 distinct CDR3 sequences, about 10% seen once. The specimen sequenced was central memory CD8+ T cells from blood. The receptor set was obtained from a human donor in good health.

The CDR3 DNA is TGTGCCAGCAGTTTAGCGGTTCAAGGTCCCCATGAGCAGTTCTTC. This encodes CASSLAVQGPHEQFF. The rearrangement joins TRBV12-3 or TRBV12-4 to TRBJ2-1; D unclear. CDR3 length: 15 amino acids. V lost 0 bases, J lost 8 bases, and 14 bases lay in between.

This clonotype was recorded many times. V is TRBV10-2 and J is TRBJ2-7; the match to TRBD2 covers 9 bases. Germline assignment: CDR1 WSHSY and CDR2 SAAADI. The CDR3 consists of 15 residues. Trimming took 6 bases from V and 4 from J; bases not matched to a gene: 10. The CDR3 loop is CASSDVLAGRYEQYF. For the CDR3, the DNA is TGCGCCAGCAGCGACGTCCTAGCGGGGCGGTACGAGCAGTACTTC.

This chain links TRBV2 with TRBJ1-2; 10 nucleotides line up with TRBD1. Germline CDR1 and CDR2: SNHLY and FYNNEI. V shed 9 bases and J 5 bases; nucleotides not matched to a gene: 15. The CDR3 totals 16 residues. The CDR3 DNA follows: TGTGCCAGTCGGGCCTTCTCCGGGACAGGGGATTATGGCTACACCTTC. It yields the protein CASRAFSGTGDYGYTF.

This clonotype was seen more than once but under ten times. The CDR3 DNA sequence: TGTGCCAGCAGCCAAGGCCAGGAATTACAGGGTACTGGGGCCAACGTCCTGACTTTC. Its translation: CASSQGQELQGTGANVLTF. The chain links TRBV4-2 to TRBJ2-6, with a possible D match to TRBD1 (6 bases). The CDR3 consists of 19 residues. The V end lost 1 base, the J end lost 2 bases, and 18 bases lay between the germline ends. CDR1 and CDR2 (germline): LGHNA, YNFKEQ.

This clonotype ranks as medium-sized. The chain couples TRBV12-3 or TRBV12-4 to TRBJ2-7; D remains ambiguous. V lost 5 bases, J lost 0 bases, and 8 bases lay in between. The CDR3 length is 13 residues. In DNA, the CDR3 is TGTGCCAGCAGTCCCGCGGACTCCTACGAGCAGTACTTC. Translating it yields CASSPADSYEQYF.

This clonotype was seen only a few times. The rearrangement uses TRBV15 and TRBJ2-7, with no clear D. Trimming took 0 bases from V and 3 from J, leaving 3 bases between them. Germline CDR1 LNHNV, CDR2 YYDKDF (reference sequence). The CDR3 sequence is 12 residues long. Here the CDR3 DNA reads TGTGCCACCAGCAGAGACGGCTACGAGCAGTACTTC. Amino acids: CATSRDGYEQYF.

A few counts support this clonotype. The chain uses TRBV5-5 and TRBJ2-7, with 10 bases aligning to TRBD2. This CDR3 has 16 residues. Germline V gene data show CDR1 as SGHKS and CDR2 as YYEKEE (reference sequence). V was clipped by 2 bases and J by 1 base; unmatched bases: 6. The CDR3: CASSFRLAGGSYEQYF. Here the CDR3 DNA reads TGTGCCAGCAGCTTCCGCTTAGCGGGAGGATCCTACGAGCAGTACTTC.

This clonotype came up a few times. The chain combines TRBV18 with TRBJ2-7, with D maybe TRBD1 (6 bases). Looked up from germline, CDR1 is KGHSH and CDR2 is LQKENI. The CDR3 is made up of 15 amino acids. V shed 2 bases and J shed 6 bases, with 17 bases lying between them. Here the CDR3 DNA reads TGTGCCAGCTCACCAGCTAGGGGGAGCGGTCGCGAGCAGTACTTC. Translated: CASSPARGSGREQYF. Based on the CDR3 plus reference TRBV18 and TRBJ2-7, the full variable domain is NAGVMQNPRHLVRRRGQEARLRCSPMKGHSHVYWYRQLPEEGLKFMVYLQKENIIDESGMPKERFSAEFPKEGPSILRIQQVVRGDSAAYFCASSPARGSGREQYFGPGTRLTVT.

The chain joins TRBV7-9 to TRBJ1-2, with D perhaps matching TRBD1 (5 bases). Trimming took 5 bases from V and 1 from J, leaving 14 bases between them. This CDR3 is 15 amino acids long. Germline lookup yields CDR1 SEHNR and CDR2 FQNEAQ (reference sequence). The DNA of the CDR3 is TGTGCCAGCAGCCCCTCGGGACGGAATAACTATGGCTACACCTTC. Encoded protein: CASSPSGRNNYGYTF.

The V gene is TRBV6-2 or TRBV6-3, the J gene TRBJ2-6, with 7 bases fitting TRBD1. The germline gives CDR1 MNHEY, CDR2 SVGEGT. The CDR3 sequence is 15 residues long. V was pared by 6 bases and J by 4 bases, with 6 bases of the junction left unmatched. CDR3 DNA: TGTGCCAGCAGCCAGACAGGGTCCGGGGCCAACGTCCTGACTTTC. Translating gives CASSQTGSGANVLTF.

The J gene is TRBJ2-5, the V gene TRBV11-2, with unresolved D. CDR3 size: 15 residues. V lost 6 bases and J lost 5, with 19 bases in between. The germline gives CDR1 SGHAT, CDR2 FQNNGV. The CDR3 bases are TGTGCCAGCAGACGATTCCACAAGGTCGGGGAGACCCAGTACTTC. It is translated as CASRRFHKVGETQYF.

The sample holds many counts of this clonotype. V usage is TRBV5-1 and J usage is TRBJ1-4; TRBD1 is a possible D gene (5 bases). V lost 4 bases and J 8 bases, leaving 15 bases between the germline ends. The CDR3 has 14 residues. CDR1 is SGHRS, CDR2 YFSETQ, per germline. The CDR3 sequence is CASSPGRGEEKLFF. The CDR3 nucleotides read TGCGCCAGCAGCCCGGGTAGGGGCGAAGAAAAACTGTTTTTT.

This clonotype was counted at least ten times. In DNA form, the CDR3 reads TGCGCCAGCAGCCAAGGACCCGGGACAGGCCCCACAGATACGCAGTATTTT. This gives the protein CASSQGPGTGPTDTQYF. The V call is TRBV4-3, the J call TRBJ2-3, with 8 bases lining up with TRBD1. The CDR3 covers 17 residues. In germline, CDR1 is LGHNA, CDR2 YSLEER. The trim removed 1 base at V and 2 bases at J, leaving 8 bases unmatched.

This clonotype was picked up many times. This chain links TRBV2 with TRBJ1-6; D gene unclear. Per the germline V gene, CDR1 is SNHLY and CDR2 is FYNNEI. The V end lost 7 bases, the J end lost 13 bases, and 17 bases lay between the germline ends. The CDR3 is 13 amino acids. CDR3 loop: CASTSGIGSPLHF. CDR3 bases: TGTGCCAGCACCAGCGGTATTGGGAGTCCCCTCCACTTT.

The sample holds a few counts of this clonotype. V gene TRBV7-8 combines with J gene TRBJ2-5; 11 bases map to TRBD2. CDR3 length equals 15 residues. V was pared by 6 bases and J by 3 bases, with 6 bases of the junction left unmatched. Germline CDR1 SGHVS, CDR2 FQNEAQ. In DNA form, the CDR3 reads TGTGCCAGCAGGCCAGGGACTAGCGGCAAAGAGACCCAGTACTTC. Residues: CASRPGTSGKETQYF.

This clonotype showed up many times. This sequence joins TRBV5-1 and TRBJ2-7, with 7 bases fitting TRBD1. V lost 3 bases, J lost 7 bases, and 7 bases stayed unmatched. Germline CDR1 and CDR2: SGHRS and YFSETQ. The CDR3 runs 13 residues. In DNA, the CDR3 is TGCGCCAGCAGCTCGACAGGGATGTATGAGCAGTACTTC. Residues: CASSSTGMYEQYF.

The chain joins TRBV28 to TRBJ2-5; D is possibly TRBD1 (5 bases). The CDR3 extends over 15 amino acids. Germline V lookup: CDR1 MDHEN, CDR2 SYDVKM. V lost 5 bases to trimming and J lost 3 bases, with 16 bases between them. The chain's CDR3 is CASSNNLRVEETQYF. CDR3 DNA sequence: TGTGCCAGCAGTAACAACCTCAGGGTCGAAGAGACCCAGTACTTC.

This sequence joins TRBV2 and TRBJ2-7; D is possibly TRBD2 (6 bases). V gave up 6 bases and J gave up 6 bases, with 9 bases separating them. Germline CDR1 SNHLY, CDR2 FYNNEI. This CDR3 is 11 amino acids long. CDR3 DNA sequence: TGTGCCAGCAGCTCTAGCGTCGAGCAGTACTTC. Its translation: CASSSSVEQYF.

V and J are TRBV9 and TRBJ1-6, with TRBD1 as a possible D gene (5 bases). Germline CDR1 and CDR2: SGDLS and YYNGEE. The V end was cut by 3 bases, the J end by 10 bases, with 14 bases between. The CDR3 is 14 amino acids. This CDR3 reads CASSGGFRESPLHF. The DNA for the CDR3 is TGTGCCAGCAGCGGTGGTTTCAGGGAATCACCCCTCCACTTT.

This clonotype has ten or more counts. The rearrangement uses TRBV7-6 and TRBJ2-6, with D perhaps TRBD1 (6 bases). The V end lost 5 bases, the J end lost 0 bases, and 14 bases lay between the germline ends. Germline loops: CDR1 SGHVS, CDR2 FNYEAQ. This CDR3 spans 17 amino acids. The DNA for the CDR3 is TGTGCCAGCAGCCCAGCGGACAGCTCCTCTGGGGCCAACGTCCTGACTTTC. The encoded protein is CASSPADSSSGANVLTF.